These 17 T cell receptor beta chains were sequenced from one sample in a study of T-cell memory formation after mild COVID-19. TCRdb recomputed calls from the 5' RACE reads with MiXCR, one row per CDR3 protein. Seen here are about 350,000 distinct CDR3 sequences, roughly 15% observed once, and the top ten hold 20% to 25%. The sample was PBMCs or a T cell subset sorted from them (not recorded which). Every receptor here comes from a man aged 18 to 29 who had mild COVID-19 (a few samples of this study predate the infection). Cell type and time point are not known.

The CDR3: CATIRGSSHEQFF. The DNA for the CDR3 is TGTGCCACCATCAGGGGTTCTTCCCATGAGCAGTTCTTC. This chain joins TRBV6-5 and TRBJ2-1, with D possibly TRBD1 on 6 matching bases. CDR1 is MNHEY and CDR2 is SVGAGI in the germline V gene. Deletions cut 10 bases from V and 8 bases from J, with 18 bases between. CDR3 length: 13 residues.

This clonotype was counted ten times or more. The chain recombines TRBV29-1 with TRBJ1-1; no definite D call. Germline V gene data show CDR1 as SQVTM and CDR2 as ANQGSEA. The CDR3 runs 14 residues. V was pared by 0 bases and J by 4 bases, with 12 bases between. This chain's CDR3 is CSVEDTVKGTEAFF. The CDR3 region has the DNA TGCAGCGTTGAAGATACGGTAAAAGGCACTGAAGCTTTCTTT.

The rearrangement joins TRBV2 to TRBJ2-3, with unresolved D. V was shortened by 0 bases and J by 0 bases, with 16 bases between the two germline ends. The germline gives CDR1 SNHLY, CDR2 FYNNEI. The CDR3 sequence is 18 residues long. CDR3 protein: CASSEALEGGTSTDTQYF. In DNA, the CDR3 is TGTGCCAGCAGTGAAGCGCTCGAAGGCGGAACTAGCACAGATACGCAGTATTTT.

The V gene is TRBV20-1, the J gene TRBJ2-3, with D perhaps being TRBD1 or TRBD2 (5 bases each). Trimming cost V 3 bases and J 0 bases, with 7 bases left between them. The CDR3 is 13 amino acids. CDR1 and CDR2 from the germline V gene are DFQATT and SNEGSKA (reference sequence). The CDR3 nucleotides are TGCAGTGCTAGCTGGGGGAGCACAGATACGCAGTATTTT. It translates to CSASWGSTDTQYF.

This clonotype was counted a few times. The chain has TRBV7-2 and TRBJ2-6; possible D gene TRBD1, 5 bases. Per the germline V gene, CDR1 is SGHTA and CDR2 is FQGNSA. The CDR3 covers 17 residues. Trimming took 8 bases from V and 4 from J, leaving 21 bases between them. CDR3 loop: CASQMVTRQSGANVLTF. For the CDR3, the DNA is TGTGCCAGCCAGATGGTCACGAGACAGTCCGGGGCCAACGTCCTGACTTTC.

This clonotype was observed a few times. The chain couples TRBV7-2 to TRBJ2-7; D tentatively reads TRBD1 or TRBD2 (5 bases each). CDR3 size: 15 residues. Trimming took 5 bases from V and 1 from J, leaving 15 bases between them. Germline CDR1 and CDR2: SGHTA and FQGNSA. The CDR3 DNA reads as TGTGCCAGCAGCCTTGGGGGTAGCGCGTCCTACGAGCAGTACTTC. Translation gives CASSLGGSASYEQYF.

This clonotype occurred many times. V usage is TRBV15 and J usage is TRBJ2-2; 9 positions match TRBD2. The V gene end was trimmed by 0 bases and the J gene end by 0 bases; junction bases not matched to a gene: 14. CDR3 length equals 21 residues. Germline assignment: CDR1 LNHNV and CDR2 YYDKDF (reference sequence). CDR3 sequence: CATSRDFGGSGGPANTGELFF. CDR3 sequence (DNA): TGTGCCACCAGCAGAGATTTTGGGGGTAGCGGGGGACCCGCGAACACCGGGGAGCTGTTTTTT.

The chain recombines TRBV7-2 with TRBJ2-5; TRBD2 matches at 8 bases. CDR1 SGHTA and CDR2 FQGNSA come from the germline V gene. This CDR3 comprises 14 residues. V gave up 4 bases and J gave up 7 bases; unmatched junction bases: 8. The CDR3 DNA reads as TGTGCCAGCAGCTCACCGGGACTAGGGGGGACCCAGTACTTC. Translation: CASSSPGLGGTQYF. Full variable domain (remainder filled in from reference TRBV7-2 and TRBJ2-5): GAGVSQSPSNKVTEKGKDVELRCDPISGHTALYWYRQSLGQGLEFLIYFQGNSAPDKSGLPSDRFSAERTGGSVSTLTIQRTQQEDSAVYLCASSSPGLGGTQYFGPGTRLLVL.

The chain is built from TRBV6-5 and TRBJ1-5, with 9 bases aligning to TRBD1. From germline, CDR1 is MNHEY and CDR2 SVGAGI. Trimming took 6 bases from V and 2 from J; bases not matched to a gene: 5. This CDR3 has 15 amino acids. The CDR3 region has the DNA TGTGCCAGCAGAAAACAGGGGGCGGGCAATCAGCCCCAGCATTTT. Protein: CASRKQGAGNQPQHF.

This clonotype has more than one count but fewer than ten. The CDR3 DNA reads TGTGCCAGCAGCCAAGGGGCACAGGGAAACCACTACGAGCAGTACTTC. This encodes CASSQGAQGNHYEQYF. The genes are TRBV4-2 and TRBJ2-7; weak D call: TRBD1 (6 bases). The V gene lost 1 base and the J gene lost 3 bases, with 16 bases spanning the gap. From germline, CDR1 is LGHNA and CDR2 YNFKEQ. The CDR3 contains 16 residues.

J is TRBJ1-5 and V is TRBV5-6, with a tentative D call TRBD1 (6 bases). The germline V gene encodes CDR1 SGHDT and CDR2 YYEEEE. There are 15 residues in the CDR3. V was clipped by 2 bases and J by 3 bases, with 12 bases between them. The CDR3 nucleotides read TGTGCCAGCAGCTTAGGGCAGGGGAACAATCAGCCCCAGCATTTT. Its protein product is CASSLGQGNNQPQHF.

This chain connects TRBV3-1 to TRBJ1-4, with D possibly matching TRBD1 (6 bases). CDR1 and CDR2 from the germline V gene are LGHDT and YNNKEL (reference sequence). This CDR3 has 15 residues. V lost 6 bases, J lost 7 bases, and 18 bases lay in between. CDR3 DNA sequence: TGTGCCAGCAGTCACGTGGGGGGCGATGGTGAAAAACTGTTTTTT. Translated: CASSHVGGDGEKLFF.

This clonotype is medium-sized (0.01 to 0.1%). The chain employs TRBV4-1 and TRBJ2-4; D perhaps matches TRBD2 (5 bases). Trimming shortened V by 10 bases and J by 1 base, and 20 bases separated the two germline ends. Germline-derived CDR1 and CDR2 are MGHRA and YSYEKL. This CDR3 region has 16 residues. The CDR3 nucleotides are TGCGCCACCTCGGGTGCGGGCTTTCTGGCCAAAAACATTCAGTACTTC. Its protein product is CATSGAGFLAKNIQYF.

The J gene is TRBJ1-1, the V gene TRBV18; D is ambiguous. V gave up 2 bases and J gave up 3 bases, with 13 bases separating them. The germline V gene encodes CDR1 KGHSH and CDR2 LQKENI. The CDR3 contains 15 residues. CDR3 loop: CASSPGARRDTEAFF. CDR3 DNA: TGTGCCAGCTCACCAGGCGCCCGGCGGGACACTGAAGCTTTCTTT.

This clonotype has more than one count but fewer than ten. V gene TRBV27 combines with J gene TRBJ2-3, with D tentatively TRBD1 (6 bases). CDR1 and CDR2 (germline): MNHEY, SMNVEV (reference sequence). V lost 7 bases and J 4 bases, leaving 15 bases between the germline ends. CDR3 size: 14 residues. The CDR3 DNA follows: TGTGCCAGCATTAAAACAGGGTTTGCAGATACGCAGTATTTT. Translation gives CASIKTGFADTQYF.

V is TRBV6-5 and J is TRBJ2-7, with unresolved D. Germline V CDR1 and CDR2: MNHEY, SVGAGI. This CDR3 region has 18 residues. V lost 3 bases to trimming and J lost 3 bases, with 24 bases between them. The CDR3, as DNA: TGTGCCAGCAGTTATCGAGCGAGCAGTTACAGCGATATCTACGAGCAGTACTTC. This gives the protein CASSYRASSYSDIYEQYF.

This chain uses TRBV7-9 with TRBJ1-4; 9 nucleotides line up with TRBD1. The trim removed 5 bases at V and 6 bases at J, leaving 7 bases unmatched. Germline V gene sequence: CDR1 SEHNR, CDR2 FQNEAQ (reference sequence). This CDR3 is 15 amino acids long. CDR3 bases: TGTGCCAGCAGCCGAACAGGGGGCGCGGATGAAAAACTGTTTTTT. This gives the protein CASSRTGGADEKLFF.